One sample yielded the 7 T cell receptor beta chains listed below, sequenced in a study of blood T cells in healthy people across ages. A second PCR, run for roughly 7 to 12 cycles, used a sample-barcoded 5' primer plus a J-beta primer mix. Via MiXCR, TCRdb re-called the 5' RACE reads, giving one row per CDR3 protein. The data contain some 1.5 million distinct CDR3 sequences, roughly 27% of them seen just once; the ten biggest clones take up over 7%. Sequences were obtained from blood. Receptors originate from a woman in her 30s in good health.

The table lists this clonotype with a few counts. The V and J genes are TRBV2 and TRBJ1-6, with D uncertain. V lost 3 bases to trimming and J lost 10 bases, with 10 bases between them. Germline V gives CDR1 SNHLY, CDR2 FYNNEI. The CDR3 runs 13 residues. The CDR3 spells CASSEKGRSPLHF. For the CDR3, the DNA is TGTGCCAGCAGTGAGAAGGGCAGGTCACCCCTCCACTTT.

This clonotype was detected only a few times. The V and J genes are TRBV7-2 and TRBJ2-7; D remains ambiguous. This CDR3 contains 11 residues. V lost 3 bases and J 7 bases, leaving 7 bases between the germline ends. Germline CDR1 and CDR2: SGHTA and FQGNSA. CDR3 coding DNA: TGTGCCAGCAGCTTTCAGACTGAGCAGTACTTC. Translated: CASSFQTEQYF.

V is TRBV28 and J is TRBJ2-4; TRBD2 matches 8 bases. Germline values: CDR1 MDHEN, CDR2 SYDVKM. The CDR3 extends over 15 amino acids. Trimming took 0 bases from V and 8 from J; bases not matched to a gene: 6. CDR3 nucleotide sequence: TGTGCCAGCAGTTTATGGCCAGCGGGAGATCACATTCAGTACTTC. This encodes CASSLWPAGDHIQYF.

The chain carries TRBV28 and TRBJ1-5; perhaps TRBD1 as D (5 bases). The CDR3 loop spans 12 amino acids. Germline-derived CDR1 and CDR2 are MDHEN and SYDVKM. The ends were cut back, 7 bases at V and 11 bases at J, with 15 bases in the middle. CDR3 bases: TGTGCCAGCACCCAAAGGGACGAAGCCCAGCATTTT. Its translation is CASTQRDEAQHF.

This chain joins TRBV12-3 or TRBV12-4 and TRBJ1-4; 8 bases match TRBD1. V lost 7 bases to trimming and J lost 8 bases; unmatched junction nucleotides: 15. This CDR3 is 16 amino acids long. The CDR3 loop is CASNPTPQGAREKLFF. The CDR3 DNA reads as TGTGCCAGCAATCCGACCCCCCAGGGGGCGAGAGAAAAACTGTTTTTT.

As regards this clonotype: This clone may be a read error of a much larger clone one base away. V and J are TRBV7-9 and TRBJ2-5, with 9 positions matching TRBD2. The J call is uncertain, as TRBJ2-7 better fits the DNA end. CDR1 and CDR2 from the germline V gene are SEHNR and FQNEAQ (reference sequence). This CDR3 has 16 amino acids. The CDR3 spells CASSNERAGGLYEQYF. CDR3 bases: TGTGCCAGCAGCAACGAACGAGCGGGAGGTTTGTACGAGCAGTACTTC.

This chain uses TRBV4-3 with TRBJ1-5, with TRBD1 identical over 8 bases. The junction had 8 bases not matched to a gene; V was cut back by 0 bases and J by 7 bases. Germline V gene lookup returns CDR1 LGHNA and CDR2 YSLEER. The CDR3 is 16 residues long. The CDR3 nucleotides read TGCGCCAGCAGCCAAGACACCGGACAGGGAAAACAGCCCCAGCATTTT. It translates to CASSQDTGQGKQPQHF.